In this sample, the clone carrying this TCR beta chain turned up a few times. The antigen remains unidentified. On each TCR cDNA molecule, a unique molecular identifier was present. TCRdb recomputed calls from the 5' RACE reads with MiXCR, one row per CDR3 protein. Altogether 51,000 or so distinct CDR3 sequences are present, roughly 7.4% being singletons, with the ten largest covering about a third. These data are taken from a study of spatial heterogeneity in lung cancer. Study context: After resection, follow-up PBMC samples were sequenced when available, at a median of about 24 months later. In raw reads, more than eight appearances on average were recorded for each unique TCR and UMI combination. Study-wide results and limits: Circulating ubiquitous expanded tumor TCRs were observed more frequently at resection than at follow-up.

Documented time point: blood at routine non-recurrence follow-up after resection. Tumor, nontumor lung or frozen PBMC supplied whole RNA that was sequenced unsorted. V was clipped by 1 base and J by 9 bases, with 16 bases between them. The germline gives CDR1 LNHDA, CDR2 SQIVND (reference sequence). The CDR3 has 15 amino acids. The source is a female donor with early-stage non-small cell lung cancer. The sample consisted of PBMCs, taken at follow-up. The genes are TRBV19 and TRBJ1-5; tentatively, D is TRBD1 (6 bases). The CDR3 nucleotides read TGTGCCAGTAGTATAGGGCGGACAGCTCCAGGGCCCCAGCATTTT. Amino acid sequence: CASSIGRTAPGPQHF.